The 30 T cell receptor beta chains reported below all come from one sample, sequenced in a study of molecular identifiers for immune sequencing clone quantification. TCRdb called the PCR reads again in MiXCR, with one record for every CDR3 protein. The data show hundreds of thousands of distinct CDR3 sequences, with around 25% seen just once and about 0.78% held by the top ten. The sample comprised naive CD8+ T cells from blood, with Jurkat cell RNA spiked in. Subset indicated: FACS-sorted CD8+CD4-CCR7+CD45RA+ naive T cells. Receptors originate from a human donor in good health. Some libraries in this study had Jurkat cell RNA spiked in.

This clonotype was counted ten times or more. The chain uses TRBV20-1 and TRBJ1-1; no reliable D call. Germline lookup yields CDR1 DFQATT and CDR2 SNEGSKA (reference sequence). The CDR3 has 13 residues. Trimming removed 1 base from V and 5 bases from J, with 11 bases in between. CDR3 protein: CSARVPVRTEAFF. CDR3 nucleotides: TGCAGTGCTAGAGTGCCCGTTCGGACTGAAGCTTTCTTT.

V is TRBV4-1 and J is TRBJ2-1; tentative D call: TRBD1 (5 bases). Germline CDR1 MGHRA, CDR2 YSYEKL. Deletions cut 6 bases from V and 0 bases from J, with 6 bases between. The CDR3 is 13 residues long. DNA for the CDR3: TGCGCCAGCAGGGACACCTCCTACAATGAGCAGTTCTTC. It codes for CASRDTSYNEQFF.

Notes on this clonotype: A much larger clone lies one base from this, so it may be a read error. The rearrangement joins TRBV5-4 to TRBJ2-3; 7 bases map to TRBD1. The CDR3 sequence is 16 residues long. Germline values: CDR1 SGHNT, CDR2 YYREEE (reference sequence). The ends lost 9 bases at V and 3 bases at J; junction bases unmatched: 16. CDR3 sequence: CANNPDTGELTDTQYF. Here the CDR3 DNA reads TGTGCCAACAACCCCGATACAGGGGAGTTGACAGATACGCAGTATTTT.

The sample holds one count of this clonotype. The CDR3 does not end in the conserved phenylalanine or tryptophan, so this is likely a read error. The chain joins TRBV28 to TRBJ2-3, with 7 positions matching TRBD2. This CDR3 spans 17 amino acids. Germline trimming cut 2 bases from V and 3 bases from J; bases unmatched to any gene: 11. Germline assignment: CDR1 MDHEN and CDR2 SYDVKM. The CDR3 loop reads CASSLESGLDVTDTQYL. The CDR3, as DNA: TGTGCCAGCAGTTTAGAGTCAGGACTAGACGTTACAGATACGCAGTATCTT.

The rearrangement joins TRBV14 to TRBJ1-4; D remains ambiguous. This CDR3 has 13 amino acids. Germline V gene data show CDR1 as SGHDN and CDR2 as FVKESK. Between the trimmed V and J ends, which lost 0 bases and 7 bases, there was a span of 6 bases. The CDR3 here is CASSQDYSEKLFF. The CDR3 bases are TGTGCCAGCAGCCAAGATTACAGTGAAAAACTGTTTTTT.

This clonotype has a handful of counts. V usage is TRBV21-1 and J usage is TRBJ1-2. TRBV21-1 is a pseudogene segment. CDR3 length: 15 residues. The CDR3 DNA sequence: TGTGCCAGCAGCAAAGCGCTCGGAGGCGTCGATGGCTACACCTTC. Its translation is CASSKALGGVDGYTF.

As regards this clonotype: One base separates it from a far larger clone, so it is likely a read error. The conserved closing phenylalanine or tryptophan is absent in this CDR3, likely reflecting a read error. The rearrangement links TRBV9 to TRBJ2-7; D unresolved. Per the germline V gene, CDR1 is SGDLS and CDR2 is YYNGEE. This CDR3 contains 12 residues. The V end was cut by 4 bases, the J end by 4 bases, with 9 bases between. The CDR3 DNA sequence: TGTGCCAGCAGCCCCGGGCAATACGAGCAGTACTCC. It translates to CASSPGQYEQYS.

DNA for the CDR3: TGTGCCAGCAGCCACCCTCCCAGGGGGTTGGACACTGAAGCTTTCTTT. Protein product: CASSHPPRGLDTEAFF. This chain joins TRBV14 and TRBJ1-1, with 7 bases matching TRBD1. Trimming removed 3 bases from V and 3 bases from J; junction bases left unmatched: 10. The CDR3 contains 16 residues. From germline, CDR1 is SGHDN and CDR2 FVKESK.

This clonotype appeared many times. The chain has TRBV27 and TRBJ2-3; D is possibly TRBD2 (5 bases). Germline V gene sequence: CDR1 MNHEY, CDR2 SMNVEV (reference sequence). V shed 2 bases and J shed 10 bases, with 7 bases lying between them. This CDR3 is 11 amino acids long. The CDR3 sequence is CASSLGSAQYF. Here the CDR3 DNA reads TGTGCCAGCAGTTTAGGGAGTGCGCAGTATTTT.

CDR3 protein: CASSLALGYYGYTF. The CDR3, as DNA: TGTGCCAGCAGTTTAGCGCTGGGTTACTATGGCTACACCTTC. This chain uses TRBV12-3 or TRBV12-4 with TRBJ1-2; D not resolved. Trimming left V 0 bases short and J 3 bases short, with 8 bases between. The CDR3 has 14 residues.

The chain carries TRBV28 and TRBJ2-7; 12 bases line up with TRBD1. Germline V lookup: CDR1 MDHEN, CDR2 SYDVKM. Trimming cost V 7 bases and J 7 bases; bases outside gene matches: 14. The CDR3 consists of 16 residues. In DNA form, the CDR3 reads TGTGCCAGCAACCCCACTAAGGGACAGGGGGCGAGAGAGCAGTACTTC. It encodes CASNPTKGQGAREQYF. Variable domain in full (rest from reference TRBV28 and TRBJ2-7): DVKVTQSSRYLVKRTGEKVFLECVQDMDHENMFWYRQDPGLGLRLIYFSYDVKMKEKGDIPEGYSVSREKKERFSLILESASTNQTSMYLCASNPTKGQGAREQYFGPGTRLTVT.

This chain uses TRBV11-3 with TRBJ1-2; no clear D gene. The germline V and J ends were trimmed by 0 bases and 1 base, with 12 bases remaining between them. CDR1 and CDR2 from the germline V gene are SGHNT and YENEEA. The CDR3 extends over 16 amino acids. The CDR3 region has the DNA TGTGCCAGCAGCTTAGATGGCCCAACAGATAACTATGGCTACACCTTC. Residues: CASSLDGPTDNYGYTF.

There are a few counts of this clonotype. The chain carries TRBV11-2 and TRBJ2-5; D may match TRBD1 or TRBD2 (6 bases each). The CDR3 consists of 15 residues. V was trimmed by 5 bases and J by 1 base, leaving 14 bases between them. The germline V gene has CDR1 SGHAT and CDR2 FQNNGV. CDR3 bases: TGTGCCAGCAGCGTTCCACAGGGAGGCCAAGAGACCCAGTACTTC. This sequence encodes CASSVPQGGQETQYF.

The rearrangement uses TRBV13 and TRBJ1-2; D gene ambiguous. This CDR3 region has 15 residues. CDR1 and CDR2 from the germline V gene are PRHDT and FYEKMQ (reference sequence). V lost 4 bases to trimming and J lost 1 base, with 13 bases between them. The CDR3 is CASSSDSVLNYGYTF. CDR3 sequence (DNA): TGTGCCAGCAGCTCGGACTCGGTCCTTAACTATGGCTACACCTTC.

In this sample, this clonotype turned up many times. The chain joins TRBV11-2 to TRBJ2-7, with 8 positions matching TRBD2. In germline, CDR1 is SGHAT, CDR2 FQNNGV. V shed 5 bases, J shed 7 bases, and the junction held 13 bases outside the gene matches. The CDR3 has 15 amino acids. The CDR3 region is CASSIGLASGIEQYF. DNA for the CDR3: TGTGCCAGCAGCATAGGACTAGCTAGCGGAATAGAGCAGTACTTC.

The V and J genes are TRBV15 and TRBJ2-5; D may be TRBD2 (6 bases). V was trimmed by 3 bases and J by 2 bases, leaving 16 bases between them. The CDR3 sequence is 16 residues long. Germline V gives CDR1 LNHNV, CDR2 YYDKDF (reference sequence). This chain's CDR3 is CATSRTLAAPQETQYF. As DNA, the CDR3 is TGTGCCACCAGCAGGACCTTAGCGGCGCCGCAAGAGACCCAGTACTTC.

This clonotype was seen ten or more times. V is TRBV21-1 and J is TRBJ1-1; the table gives TRBD1 as D, unverified against the DNA. TRBV21-1 is reported as a pseudogene. The CDR3 sequence is 15 residues long. This CDR3 is CASSKDRQVNTEAFF. CDR3 bases: TGTGCCAGCAGCAAAGACCGACAGGTTAACACTGAAGCTTTCTTT.

Of note for this clonotype: Being one base from a much bigger clone, this may be a read error. V gene TRBV7-2 combines with J gene TRBJ2-3; 7 bases fit TRBD2. The CDR3 extends over 17 amino acids. Germline V gene lookup returns CDR1 SGHTA and CDR2 FQGNSA. The trim removed 5 bases at V and 4 bases at J, leaving 15 bases unmatched. The CDR3 bases are TGTGCCAGCAGCCACCTGCAATTAGCGGGCGTCGCAGATACGCAGTATTTT. This codes for CASSHLQLAGVADTQYF.

There are a few counts of this clonotype. The V and J genes are TRBV7-9 and TRBJ2-1; D not resolved. Germline V lookup: CDR1 SEHNR, CDR2 FQNEAQ (reference sequence). Trimming pared 2 bases from V and 10 bases from J, leaving 15 bases between. This CDR3 region has 14 residues. Here the CDR3 reads CASSLTFVRREQFF. The CDR3 DNA reads as TGTGCCAGCAGCTTAACGTTTGTCCGCAGGGAGCAGTTCTTC.

This clonotype showed up many times. The chain links TRBV20-1 to TRBJ2-7; D is unclear. The ends were cut back, 3 bases at V and 6 bases at J, with 9 bases in the middle. Per the germline V gene, CDR1 is DFQATT and CDR2 is SNEGSKA (reference sequence). This CDR3 spans 11 amino acids. In DNA, the CDR3 is TGCAGTGCTAGGATGGTAACCGAGCAGTACTTC. It translates to CSARMVTEQYF.

This clonotype was counted many times. This sequence joins TRBV7-2 and TRBJ2-3, with D perhaps TRBD1 (6 bases). Germline V gene lookup returns CDR1 SGHTA and CDR2 FQGNSA. This CDR3 is built from 15 residues. V was shortened by 5 bases and J by 2 bases, with 14 bases between the two germline ends. The CDR3: CASSPPTGLTDTQYF. DNA for the CDR3: TGTGCCAGCAGCCCCCCGACAGGCCTCACAGATACGCAGTATTTT. The full variable domain, in which reference TRBV7-2 and TRBJ2-3 provide the parts outside the CDR3, is GAGVSQSPSNKVTEKGKDVELRCDPISGHTALYWYRQSLGQGLEFLIYFQGNSAPDKSGLPSDRFSAERTGGSVSTLTIQRTQQEDSAVYLCASSPPTGLTDTQYFGPGTRLTVL.

This clonotype was recorded a few times. This chain uses TRBV5-1 with TRBJ2-5; 10 bases are shared with TRBD2. The CDR3 covers 17 residues. CDR1 is SGHRS, CDR2 YFSETQ, per germline. The junction had 5 bases not matched to a gene; V was cut back by 0 bases and J by 0 bases. CDR3 sequence: CASSLEPSGGNQETQYF. CDR3 nucleotides: TGCGCCAGCAGCTTGGAGCCTAGCGGGGGAAACCAAGAGACCCAGTACTTC.

This clonotype was observed at least ten times. The chain is built from TRBV3-1 and TRBJ2-3, with D possibly TRBD2 on 6 matching bases. V lost 1 base and J 2 bases, leaving 13 bases between the germline ends. The CDR3 covers 16 residues. Germline loops: CDR1 LGHDT, CDR2 YNNKEL (reference sequence). The CDR3 sequence: CASSQAGGGITDTQYF. CDR3 bases: TGTGCCAGCAGCCAAGCAGGCGGCGGGATCACAGATACGCAGTATTTT.

This clonotype was detected a few times. The genes are TRBV7-9 and TRBJ2-7, with D perhaps assigned TRBD1 or TRBD2 (6 bases each). Germline loops: CDR1 SEHNR, CDR2 FQNEAQ (reference sequence). Deletions cut 6 bases from V and 4 bases from J, with 13 bases between. The CDR3 covers 13 residues. The CDR3 DNA is TGTGCCAGCAGGGGGGCTAGCGTATACGAGCAGTACTTC. This codes for CASRGASVYEQYF.

CDR3 amino acids: CASSYPGQGGTDTQYF. The CDR3 nucleotides are TGTGCCAGCAGTTACCCGGGACAGGGGGGCACAGATACGCAGTATTTT. The rearrangement links TRBV27 to TRBJ2-3, with 11 bases that match TRBD1. J gave up 1 base and V 4 bases, and 4 bases lay outside the gene matches. Looked up from germline, CDR1 is MNHEY and CDR2 is SMNVEV (reference sequence). The CDR3 contains 16 residues.

This chain links TRBV30 with TRBJ1-1; D uncertain. This CDR3 is 12 amino acids long. The germline CDR1 and CDR2 sequences are GTSNPN and SVGIG (reference sequence). The CDR3 loop reads CAARVLGAEAFF. The DNA of the CDR3 is TGTGCGGCACGGGTCCTGGGCGCTGAAGCTTTCTTT.

The rearrangement uses TRBV29-1 and TRBJ2-3, with D perhaps matching TRBD2 (6 bases). There are 14 residues in the CDR3. V was clipped by 1 base and J by 0 bases, with 8 bases between them. Looked up from germline, CDR1 is SQVTM and CDR2 is ANQGSEA. CDR3 in DNA: TGCAGCGTTGAAGTAGCGGACAGCACAGATACGCAGTATTTT. Its translation is CSVEVADSTDTQYF.

This clonotype occurred once. The chain uses TRBV10-3 and TRBJ2-1; D might be TRBD2 (5 bases). V was shortened by 5 bases and J by 8 bases, with 16 bases between the two germline ends. The CDR3 runs 14 residues. Germline CDR1 and CDR2: ENHRY and SYGVKD. CDR3 nucleotide sequence: TGTGCCATCAGTCCTAGCAGGAGAACGGATGAGCAGTTCTTC. As protein: CAISPSRRTDEQFF.

This clonotype was recorded many times. The gene calls are TRBV28 and TRBJ2-7; D perhaps matches TRBD2 (6 bases). V gave up 4 bases and J gave up 3 bases, with 10 bases separating them. Germline CDR1 reads MDHEN; CDR2 reads SYDVKM. The length of the CDR3 is 13 residues. The CDR3 loop reads CASSSRGFYEQYF. CDR3 nucleotide sequence: TGTGCCAGCAGTTCCCGGGGGTTCTACGAGCAGTACTTC.

At least ten counts were recorded for this clonotype. The chain employs TRBV24-1 and TRBJ2-3, with 7 bases that match TRBD1. Unmatched junction bases numbered 6, after V lost 4 bases and J lost 0 bases. Per germline, CDR1 KGHDR and CDR2 SFDVKD. The length of the CDR3 is 16 residues. The CDR3, as DNA: TGTGCCACCAGTGACACTACGGGACAGAGCACAGATACGCAGTATTTT. Translation: CATSDTTGQSTDTQYF.